Following are 10 T cell receptor beta chains from one sample sequenced in a study of technical replicates of blood from a handful of donors. The data were produced by immunoSEQ multiplex PCR, yet TCRdb's version contains in-frame clones alone and is incomplete. The sample records roughly 51,000 clones, 80% to 95% being singletons. The specimen sequenced was PBMCs. The receptors stem from a human donor in good health. Some clones in this sample may be carry-over from other donors' samples.

This clone appeared once. The gene calls are TRBV5-1 and TRBJ2-7, with D perhaps matching TRBD1 (5 bases). V lost 4 bases to trimming and J lost 3 bases, with 14 bases between them. Germline V gene sequence: CDR1 SGHRS, CDR2 YFSETQ. The CDR3 is 14 residues long. The CDR3 sequence is CASSLRWQGYEQYF. CDR3 bases: TGCGCCAGCAGCCTACGGTGGCAGGGCTACGAGCAGTACTTC.

This clone was observed once. The chain is built from TRBV25-1 and TRBJ1-4; D may be TRBD1 (6 bases). V was clipped by 7 bases and J by 4 bases, with 10 bases between them. This CDR3 spans 13 amino acids. Germline-derived CDR1 and CDR2 are MGHDK and SYGVNS. The CDR3 nucleotides read TGTGCCAGCAAGGACAGCTTTAATGAAAAACTGTTTTTT. Its translation: CASKDSFNEKLFF.

The V and J genes are TRBV5-4 and TRBJ2-1, with 14 nucleotides matching TRBD2. The V gene's germline CDR1 is SGHNT and CDR2 YYREEE (reference sequence). Germline trimming cut 3 bases from V and 9 bases from J; bases unmatched to any gene: 11. The CDR3 contains 17 residues. The CDR3, as DNA: TGTGCCAGCAGCTCCGCGGGACTAGCGGGAGTTAACGGTGAGCAGTTCTTC. The encoded protein is CASSSAGLAGVNGEQFF.

The chain has TRBV4-3 and TRBJ2-2; possibly TRBD1 for D (6 bases). Germline CDR1 LGHNA, CDR2 YSLEER. The CDR3 covers 16 residues. V lost 4 bases and J 1 base, leaving 13 bases between the germline ends. CDR3 amino acids: CASSPGEGVNTGELFF. CDR3 sequence (DNA): TGCGCCAGCAGCCCAGGGGAAGGGGTGAACACCGGGGAGCTGTTTTTT.

This sequence joins TRBV29-1 and TRBJ2-7, with 7 bases identical to TRBD2. This CDR3 is 12 amino acids long. Germline CDR1 reads SQVTM; CDR2 reads ANQGSEA. Losses at the gene ends were 1 base for V and 6 bases for J; bases not matched to a gene: 3. In DNA, the CDR3 is TGCAGCGTTGAAGTGGGGGGGGGCGAGCAGTACTTC. Its protein is CSVEVGGGEQYF.

The chain carries TRBV6-1 and TRBJ2-6, with D possibly being TRBD1 (5 bases). V was clipped by 3 bases and J by 1 base, with 16 bases between them. CDR1 and CDR2 from the germline V gene are MNHNS and SASEGT. The CDR3 has 18 amino acids. CDR3 loop: CASSEWLQVSSGANVLTF. The CDR3 DNA is TGTGCCAGCAGTGAGTGGTTACAGGTGTCATCTGGGGCCAACGTCCTGACTTTC.

The chain uses TRBV6-5 and TRBJ2-7; D gene unclear. This CDR3 region has 14 residues. The V and J ends lost 0 bases and 2 bases respectively, with 8 bases between them. The germline V gene encodes CDR1 MNHEY and CDR2 SVGAGI. The DNA of the CDR3 is TGTGCCAGCAGTTACTCGGGCAGAACCTACGAGCAGTACTTC. It translates to CASSYSGRTYEQYF.

The V gene is TRBV4-1, the J gene TRBJ2-7; 11 bases align to TRBD1. V was pared by 3 bases and J by 3 bases, with 4 bases of the junction left unmatched. The CDR3 totals 15 residues. Germline CDR1 is MGHRA and CDR2 is YSYEKL. Written as DNA, the CDR3 is TGCGCCAGCAGCCAGCCGGGACAGGGGGTCTACGAGCAGTACTTC. Translation: CASSQPGQGVYEQYF.

Here the CDR3 DNA reads TGTGCTAGTGGTTTTTTAACAGGGGGATACAATGAGCAGTTCTTC. Translation gives CASGFLTGGYNEQFF. The chain is built from TRBV12-5 and TRBJ2-1, with 8 bases identical to TRBD1. V lost 3 bases, J lost 4 bases, and 5 bases stayed unmatched. This CDR3 contains 15 residues. Germline V lookup: CDR1 LGHNT, CDR2 FRNRAP.

The V gene is TRBV23-1, the J gene TRBJ2-7; 13 nucleotides align to TRBD2. TRBV23-1 is an open reading frame whose function is uncertain. After removal of 3 bases from V and 4 bases from J, the junction contained 9 bases not matched to a gene. The CDR3 loop spans 17 amino acids. CDR3 nucleotides: TGCGCCAGCAGTCATCGCCGACTAGCGGGAGGAACTTACGAGCAGTACTTC. This gives the protein CASSHRRLAGGTYEQYF.